Presented here are 23 T cell receptor beta chains from one specimen sequenced in a study of technical replicates of blood from several donors. Sequencing used immunoSEQ multiplex PCR; TCRdb keeps in-frame clones, though not all of them. The sample holds 75,000 to 90,000 clones, 80% to 95% seen once. Sequenced sample: T cells isolated from PBMCs. All receptors come from a human donor in good health.

The chain employs TRBV7-3 and TRBJ2-3; TRBD2 is a possible D gene (7 bases). This CDR3 contains 15 residues. Trimming removed 2 bases at V and 2 bases at J, with 11 bases between. Germline V CDR1 and CDR2: SGHTA, FQGTGA. The CDR3 loop reads CASSLEAGATDTQYF. CDR3 in DNA: TGTGCCAGCAGCTTAGAGGCGGGGGCCACAGATACGCAGTATTTT.

This clone showed up just once. The chain couples TRBV6-5 to TRBJ1-2, with D perhaps matching TRBD1 (6 bases). The germline CDR1 and CDR2 sequences are MNHEY and SVGAGI. Trimming took 4 bases from V and 3 from J, leaving 18 bases between them. The CDR3 runs to 16 residues. CDR3 sequence reads: CASSSLIIAGDYGYTF. As DNA, the CDR3 is TGTGCCAGCAGTTCCCTAATTATCGCAGGGGACTATGGCTACACCTTC.

The chain has TRBV6-1 and TRBJ2-2, with D possibly TRBD2 on 6 matching bases. The germline gives CDR1 MNHNS, CDR2 SASEGT. The CDR3 is 18 residues long. The ends were cut back, 1 base at V and 3 bases at J, with 18 bases in the middle. CDR3 in DNA: TGTGCCAGCAGTGAAGAGCCCGCACTAGCTATTGACACCGGGGAGCTGTTTTTT. It encodes CASSEEPALAIDTGELFF.

This clone showed up just a few times. The chain joins TRBV10-2 to TRBJ1-1, with TRBD1 matching over 9 bases. CDR1 is WSHSY, CDR2 SAAADI, per germline. Trimming took 6 bases from V and 4 from J; bases not matched to a gene: 9. This CDR3 is 15 amino acids long. CDR3 in amino acids: CASSLGTGLSTEAFF. The CDR3 nucleotides are TGCGCCAGCAGCCTAGGGACAGGGTTGTCCACTGAAGCTTTCTTT.

The chain links TRBV6-1 to TRBJ1-1; tentative D call: TRBD1 (5 bases). The length of the CDR3 is 14 residues. Germline values: CDR1 MNHNS, CDR2 SASEGT. Deletions cut 6 bases from V and 5 bases from J, with 16 bases between. CDR3 DNA: TGTGCCAGCAGCCCCCTGGGGCGGATGACTGAAGCTTTCTTT. Protein sequence: CASSPLGRMTEAFF.

Notes on this clone: At one boundary the junction diverges from the germline segment, which might be a read error. This rearrangement joins TRBV11-2 to TRBJ2-2; weak D call: TRBD1 (6 bases). The germline V gene has CDR1 SGHAT and CDR2 FQNNGV. The CDR3 spans 15 residues. CDR3 protein: CASSLGGRGTGELFF. CDR3 DNA sequence: TGTGCCAGCAGCTTAGGGGGCAGGGGCACCGGAGAGCTGTTTTTT.

The rearrangement uses TRBV6-1 and TRBJ2-3; D is perhaps TRBD2 (6 bases). Germline V gene sequence: CDR1 MNHNS, CDR2 SASEGT. The CDR3 spans 14 residues. V lost 5 bases to trimming and J lost 2 bases, with 11 bases between them. Here the CDR3 reads CASSPGTDTDTQYF. DNA of the CDR3: TGTGCCAGCAGTCCCGGGACTGACACAGATACGCAGTATTTT.

The chain joins TRBV19 to TRBJ1-5; D remains ambiguous. The CDR3 has 16 amino acids. Per the germline V gene, CDR1 is LNHDA and CDR2 is SQIVND (reference sequence). V was trimmed by 5 bases and J by 0 bases, leaving 14 bases between them. The CDR3 is CASSSSTSYSNQPQHF. For the CDR3, the DNA is TGTGCCAGTAGTTCCTCGACAAGTTATAGCAATCAGCCCCAGCATTTT.

A remark on this clone: The sample holds other DNA sequences that translate to the same CDR3. The chain employs TRBV7-6 and TRBJ2-7; 7 bases agree with TRBD2. The CDR3 runs 15 residues. CDR1 is SGHVS, CDR2 FNYEAQ, per germline. J lost 1 base, V lost 0 bases, and 3 bases had no gene match. The CDR3 DNA sequence: TGTGCCAGCAGCTTAGCGGGGGGGGGTTCCTACGAGCAGTACTTC. This encodes CASSLAGGGSYEQYF.

This clone was seen just once. This rearrangement joins TRBV5-3 to TRBJ1-3, with D tentatively TRBD1 (6 bases). TRBV5-3 has ORF status, its function being uncertain. The V end lost 4 bases, the J end lost 0 bases, and 23 bases lay between the germline ends. There are 19 residues in the CDR3. DNA for the CDR3: TGTGCCAGAAGCACGCATCCTAAAACAGGGCCCAACTCTGGAAACACCATATATTTT. The encoded protein is CARSTHPKTGPNSGNTIYF.

This CDR3 is CASSLGSRERWEQYF. The CDR3 nucleotides are TGTGCCAGCAGCTTAGGTTCGCGGGAGCGGTGGGAGCAGTACTTC. This chain joins TRBV7-9 and TRBJ2-7; 7 positions match TRBD2. V shed 1 base, J shed 7 bases, and the junction held 10 bases outside the gene matches. Germline-derived CDR1 and CDR2 are SEHNR and FQNEAQ (reference sequence). This CDR3 contains 15 residues.

The chain recombines TRBV7-2 with TRBJ2-5; D perhaps matches TRBD1 (6 bases). The germline V gene encodes CDR1 SGHTA and CDR2 FQGNSA. The CDR3 is made up of 15 amino acids. Between the trimmed V and J ends, which lost 5 bases and 0 bases, there was a span of 13 bases. The CDR3: CASSLIRDNQETQYF. The CDR3 DNA follows: TGTGCCAGCAGCCTGATCCGGGACAACCAAGAGACCCAGTACTTC.

The chain joins TRBV9 to TRBJ2-1; TRBD1 agrees at 9 bases. The CDR3 loop spans 14 amino acids. The V gene's germline CDR1 is SGDLS and CDR2 YYNGEE. V lost 3 bases, J lost 8 bases, and 6 bases stayed unmatched. The CDR3 DNA reads as TGTGCCAGCAGCGGCGGGACAGGGCGTGATGAGCAGTTCTTC. Amino acid sequence: CASSGGTGRDEQFF.

This chain links TRBV4-1 with TRBJ1-2; no reliable D call. The CDR3 has 13 residues. V was trimmed by 4 bases and J by 8 bases, leaving 14 bases between them. Germline CDR1 and CDR2: MGHRA and YSYEKL. This CDR3 reads CASSLRHSYGYTF. In nucleotides, the CDR3 is TGCGCCAGCAGCCTTAGACACTCCTACGGCTACACCTTC.

This chain uses TRBV28 with TRBJ2-3; D call uncertain. The V gene lost 2 bases and the J gene lost 2 bases, with 11 bases spanning the gap. Looked up from germline, CDR1 is MDHEN and CDR2 is SYDVKM. This CDR3 contains 15 residues. The CDR3 here is CASSLGLNPTDTQYF. The CDR3 region has the DNA TGTGCCAGCAGTTTAGGGCTCAACCCCACAGATACGCAGTATTTT.

The sample holds one count of this clone. The rearrangement uses TRBV9 and TRBJ2-3; 7 bases fit TRBD2. The ends lost 0 bases at V and 0 bases at J; junction bases unmatched: 4. This CDR3 spans 16 amino acids. Per germline, CDR1 SGDLS and CDR2 YYNGEE. In nucleotides, the CDR3 is TGTGCCAGCAGCGTAGCCTGGCGGGGGAGCACAGATACGCAGTATTTT. As protein: CASSVAWRGSTDTQYF. Variable domain in full (rest from reference TRBV9 and TRBJ2-3): DSGVTQTPKHLITATGQRVTLRCSPRSGDLSVYWYQQSLDQGLQFLIQYYNGEERAKGNILERFSAQQFPDLHSELNLSSLELGDSALYFCASSVAWRGSTDTQYFGPGTRLTVL.

The genes are TRBV28 and TRBJ2-5; the match to TRBD1 covers 9 bases. Trimming at V came to 3 bases and at J to 3 bases, leaving 5 bases not matched to a gene. Germline V CDR1 and CDR2: MDHEN, SYDVKM. The CDR3 has 15 residues. CDR3 sequence reads: CASSFGGTGKETQYF. In DNA form, the CDR3 reads TGTGCCAGCAGTTTCGGCGGGACAGGGAAAGAGACCCAGTACTTC.

V gene TRBV5-1 combines with J gene TRBJ1-2; D might be TRBD1 (6 bases). Trimming removed 4 bases from V and 4 bases from J, with 17 bases in between. Germline V gives CDR1 SGHRS, CDR2 YFSETQ. The CDR3 spans 15 residues. The CDR3 sequence: CASSETGLRTYGYTF. The CDR3 nucleotides are TGCGCCAGCAGCGAAACAGGGTTGAGGACCTATGGCTACACCTTC.

This sequence joins TRBV6-5 and TRBJ2-7, with a weak D call TRBD2 (6 bases). Trimming stripped 2 bases from V and 4 bases from J, with 15 bases between. This CDR3 has 15 residues. Germline loops: CDR1 MNHEY, CDR2 SVGAGI. In DNA, the CDR3 is TGTGCCAGCAGTTACGCGGGAATACGGGGGTACGAGCAGTACTTC. It translates to CASSYAGIRGYEQYF.

The rearrangement uses TRBV27 and TRBJ2-1; 8 bases are shared with TRBD2. This CDR3 has 15 residues. Losses at the gene ends were 3 bases for V and 8 bases for J; bases not matched to a gene: 9. Per the germline V gene, CDR1 is MNHEY and CDR2 is SMNVEV (reference sequence). The CDR3 here is CASSFGTSIGDEQFF. The CDR3 coding sequence is TGTGCCAGCAGTTTCGGGACTAGTATAGGAGATGAGCAGTTCTTC.

V usage is TRBV18 and J usage is TRBJ2-5; D may be TRBD1 (5 bases). Between the trimmed V and J ends, which lost 2 bases and 2 bases, there was a span of 12 bases. CDR3 length: 15 residues. CDR1 and CDR2 from the germline V gene are KGHSH and LQKENI. The DNA of the CDR3 is TGTGCCAGCTCACCATTTCAGGGCAGGCAAGAGACCCAGTACTTC. This translates into CASSPFQGRQETQYF.

The V and J genes are TRBV6-5 and TRBJ1-2, with D possibly matching TRBD1 (5 bases). Trimming cost V 7 bases and J 5 bases, with 14 bases left between them. Germline V CDR1 and CDR2: MNHEY, SVGAGI. This CDR3 comprises 13 residues. The CDR3 sequence is CASKQGLGYGYTF. As DNA, the CDR3 is TGTGCCAGCAAGCAGGGACTAGGATATGGCTACACCTTC.

The chain has TRBV10-3 and TRBJ1-1; TRBD1 might be the D (6 bases). The CDR3 has 15 amino acids. The germline CDR1 and CDR2 sequences are ENHRY and SYGVKD. The ends were cut back, 2 bases at V and 1 base at J, with 11 bases in the middle. The CDR3 nucleotides read TGTGCCATCAGTGAGACCGCGACAGGGAACACTGAAGCTTTCTTT. This encodes CAISETATGNTEAFF.